This section outlines one TCR beta chain sequence together with its context. Its matching antigen is unknown. These data belong to a study of tissue T cells after allogeneic stem cell transplantation. Study results and limitations: Tissue-detected TCR repertoire was only partly captured by blood and spleen T cells. Sampling depth was limited, and the cohort was small and clinically varied. Shared clones across patients were few; motif clustering revealed tissue-specific shared signatures.

Sequencing used immunoSEQ multiplex PCR; TCRdb keeps in-frame clones, though not all of them. The table has 8,500 to 10,000 clones, roughly three fifths seen once. Trimming cost V 2 bases and J 5 bases; bases outside gene matches: 7. Germline CDR1 and CDR2: MNHNY and SVGAGI (reference sequence). The CDR3 sequence is 15 residues long. This sequence was found in a female donor of 60 years or more with lung cancer. The chain links TRBV6-6 to TRBJ2-5; 8 positions match TRBD2. Sequenced material: tissue from the jejunum, taken at autopsy. Here the CDR3 DNA reads TGTGCCAGCAGTTACACCGGGGGGGCCGGTGAGACCCAGTACTTC. Translated: CASSYTGGAGETQYF.